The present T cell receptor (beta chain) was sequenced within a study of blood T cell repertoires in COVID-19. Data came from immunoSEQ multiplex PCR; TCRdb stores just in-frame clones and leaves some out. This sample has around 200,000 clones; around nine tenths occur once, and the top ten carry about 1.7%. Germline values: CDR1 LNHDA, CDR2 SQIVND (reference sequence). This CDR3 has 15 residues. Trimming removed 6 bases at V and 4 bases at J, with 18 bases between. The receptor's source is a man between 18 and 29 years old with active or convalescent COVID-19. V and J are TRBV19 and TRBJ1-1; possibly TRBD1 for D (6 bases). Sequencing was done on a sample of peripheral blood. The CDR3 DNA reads TGTGCCAGTAGCCAACTACAGGGTGGGGTCACTGAAGCTTTCTTT. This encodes CASSQLQGGVTEAFF. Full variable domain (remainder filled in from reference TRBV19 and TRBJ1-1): DGGITQSPKYLFRKEGQNVTLSCEQNLNHDAMYWYRQDPGQGLRLIYYSQIVNDFQKGDIAEGYSVSREKKESFPLTVTSAQKNPTAFYLCASSQLQGGVTEAFFGQGTRLTVV.